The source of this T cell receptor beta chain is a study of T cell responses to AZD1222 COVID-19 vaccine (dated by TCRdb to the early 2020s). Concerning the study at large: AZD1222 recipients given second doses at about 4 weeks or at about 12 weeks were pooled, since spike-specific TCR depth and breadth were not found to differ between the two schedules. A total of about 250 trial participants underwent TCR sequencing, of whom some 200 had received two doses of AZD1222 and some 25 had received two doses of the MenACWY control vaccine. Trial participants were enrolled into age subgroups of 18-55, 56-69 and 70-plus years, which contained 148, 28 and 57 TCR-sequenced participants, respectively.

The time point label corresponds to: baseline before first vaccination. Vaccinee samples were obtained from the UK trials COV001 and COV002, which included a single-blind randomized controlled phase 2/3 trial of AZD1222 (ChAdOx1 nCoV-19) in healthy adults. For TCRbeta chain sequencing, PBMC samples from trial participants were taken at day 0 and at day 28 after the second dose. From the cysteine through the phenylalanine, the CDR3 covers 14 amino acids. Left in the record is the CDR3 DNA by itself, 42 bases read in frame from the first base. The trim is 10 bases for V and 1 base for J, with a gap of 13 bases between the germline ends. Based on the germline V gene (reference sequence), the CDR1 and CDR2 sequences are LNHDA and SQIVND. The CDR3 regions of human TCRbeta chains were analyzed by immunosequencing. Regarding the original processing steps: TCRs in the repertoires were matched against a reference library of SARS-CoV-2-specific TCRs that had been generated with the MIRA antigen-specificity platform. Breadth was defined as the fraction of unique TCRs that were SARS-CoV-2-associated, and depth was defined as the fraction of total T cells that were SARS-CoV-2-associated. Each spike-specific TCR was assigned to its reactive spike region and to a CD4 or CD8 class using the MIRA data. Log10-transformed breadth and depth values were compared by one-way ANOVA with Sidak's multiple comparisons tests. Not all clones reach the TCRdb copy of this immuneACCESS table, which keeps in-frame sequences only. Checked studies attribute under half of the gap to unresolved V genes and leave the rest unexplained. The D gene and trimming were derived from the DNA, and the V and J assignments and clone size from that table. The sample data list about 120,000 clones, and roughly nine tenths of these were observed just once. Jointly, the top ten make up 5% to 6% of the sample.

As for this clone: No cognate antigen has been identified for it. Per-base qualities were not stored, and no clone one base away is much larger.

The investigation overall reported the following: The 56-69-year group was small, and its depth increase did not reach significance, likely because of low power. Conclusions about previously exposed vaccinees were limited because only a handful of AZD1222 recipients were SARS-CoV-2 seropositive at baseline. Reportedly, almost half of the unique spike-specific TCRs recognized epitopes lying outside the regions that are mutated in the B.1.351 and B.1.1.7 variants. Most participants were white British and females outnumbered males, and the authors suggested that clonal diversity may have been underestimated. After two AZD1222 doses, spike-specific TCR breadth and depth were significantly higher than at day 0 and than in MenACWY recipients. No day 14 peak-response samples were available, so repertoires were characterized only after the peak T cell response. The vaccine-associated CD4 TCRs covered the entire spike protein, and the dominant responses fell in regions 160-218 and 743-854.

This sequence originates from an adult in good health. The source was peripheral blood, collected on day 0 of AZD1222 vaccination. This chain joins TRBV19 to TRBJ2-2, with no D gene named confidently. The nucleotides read TGTGCCACCGGCCTTGGTCTGAACACCGGGGAGCTGTTTTTT. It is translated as CATGLGLNTGELFF.